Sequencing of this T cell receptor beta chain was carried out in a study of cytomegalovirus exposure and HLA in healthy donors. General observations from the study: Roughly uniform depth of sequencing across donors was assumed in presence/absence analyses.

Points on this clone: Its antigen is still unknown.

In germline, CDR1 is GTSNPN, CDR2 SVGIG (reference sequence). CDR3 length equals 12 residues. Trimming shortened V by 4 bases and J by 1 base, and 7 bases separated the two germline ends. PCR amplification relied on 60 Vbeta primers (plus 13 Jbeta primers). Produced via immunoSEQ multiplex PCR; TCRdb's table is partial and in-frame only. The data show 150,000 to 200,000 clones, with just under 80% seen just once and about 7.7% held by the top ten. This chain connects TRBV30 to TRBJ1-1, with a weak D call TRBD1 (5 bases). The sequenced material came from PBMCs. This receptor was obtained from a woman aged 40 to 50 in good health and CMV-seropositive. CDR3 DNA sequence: TGTGCCTGGACAGACAGGAACACTGAAGCTTTCTTT. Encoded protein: CAWTDRNTEAFF.